This T cell receptor beta chain was documented in a study of blood T cell repertoires in COVID-19. In the study overall: From T cells, B-cell-depleted T cells, or PBMCs came the material, which was cDNA or gDNA.

Clones were sequenced by immunoSEQ multiplex PCR, and TCRdb holds only the in-frame ones, with some missing. In the table there are 95,000 to 150,000 clones, 84% of which are singletons. Participant ages covered roughly 18 to 89 years across 20 to 30 US areas. Participant-reported clinical history was the basis for cohort assignment. In Cohort 3, a recovered donor had either two negative PCRs, clearance, or symptom resolution. Trimming at V came to 4 bases and at J to 2 bases, leaving 8 bases not matched to a gene. The CDR3 loop spans 15 amino acids. Per the germline V gene, CDR1 is SGHNT and CDR2 is YYREEE (reference sequence).

The source material was PBMCs or T cells enriched from blood (not recorded which). The sequence came from a woman aged 25-40 years who had recovered from COVID-19. The rearrangement joins TRBV5-4 to TRBJ1-2; 7 bases align to TRBD1. The CDR3 protein is CASSEGQPMNYGYTF. CDR3 bases: TGTGCCAGCAGCGAGGGACAGCCGATGAACTATGGCTACACCTTC.